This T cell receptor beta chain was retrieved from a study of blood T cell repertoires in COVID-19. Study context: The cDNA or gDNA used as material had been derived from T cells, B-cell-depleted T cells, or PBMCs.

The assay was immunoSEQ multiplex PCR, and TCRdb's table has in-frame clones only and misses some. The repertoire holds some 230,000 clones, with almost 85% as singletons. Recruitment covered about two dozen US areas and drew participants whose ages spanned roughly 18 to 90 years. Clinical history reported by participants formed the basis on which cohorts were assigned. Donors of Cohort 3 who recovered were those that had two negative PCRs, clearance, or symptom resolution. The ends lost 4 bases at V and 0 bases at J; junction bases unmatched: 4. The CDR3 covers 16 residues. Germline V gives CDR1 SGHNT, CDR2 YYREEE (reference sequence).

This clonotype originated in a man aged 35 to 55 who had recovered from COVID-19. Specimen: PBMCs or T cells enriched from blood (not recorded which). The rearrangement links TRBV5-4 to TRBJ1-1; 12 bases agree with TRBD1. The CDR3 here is CASSPGQGALNTEAFF. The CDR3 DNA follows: TGTGCCAGCAGCCCGGGACAGGGGGCTTTGAACACTGAAGCTTTCTTT.